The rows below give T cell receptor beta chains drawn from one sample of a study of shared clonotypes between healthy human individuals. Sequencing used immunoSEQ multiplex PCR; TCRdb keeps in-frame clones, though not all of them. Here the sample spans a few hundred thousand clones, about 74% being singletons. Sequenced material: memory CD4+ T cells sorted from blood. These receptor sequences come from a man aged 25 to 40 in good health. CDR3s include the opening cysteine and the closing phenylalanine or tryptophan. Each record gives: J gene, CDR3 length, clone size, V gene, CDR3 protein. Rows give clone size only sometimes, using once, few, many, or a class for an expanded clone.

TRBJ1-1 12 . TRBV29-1 CSAGQGGTEAFF
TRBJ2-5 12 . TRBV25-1 CASRQVQETQYF
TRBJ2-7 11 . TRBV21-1 CASSPPNQQYF
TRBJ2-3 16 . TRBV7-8 CASSSGVGTSGNTQYF
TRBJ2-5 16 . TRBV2 CASIPRVAGDQETQYF
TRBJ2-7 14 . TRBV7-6 CASSLEAARGEQYF
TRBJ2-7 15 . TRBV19 CASSDTGGGPYEQYF
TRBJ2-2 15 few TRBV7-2 CASSLGAQGARELFF
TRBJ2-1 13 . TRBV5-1 CASSSALGLEGLF
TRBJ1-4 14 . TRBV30 CAWGAGQGGEKLFF
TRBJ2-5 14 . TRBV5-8 CASSLLGWEETQYF
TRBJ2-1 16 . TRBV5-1 CASSFPPGRASDEQFF
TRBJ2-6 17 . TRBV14 CASSQARGEPGANVLTF
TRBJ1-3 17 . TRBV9 CASSVQGAAVAGNTIYF
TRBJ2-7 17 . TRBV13 CASSQQGAGRGIHEQYF
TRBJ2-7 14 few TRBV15 CATSSTSRAYEQYF
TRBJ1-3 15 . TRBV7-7 CASSPDSRSGNTIYF
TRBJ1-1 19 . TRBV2 CASSSGLGSRGAMNTEAFF
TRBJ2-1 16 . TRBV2 CASSPEQGYSYNEQFF
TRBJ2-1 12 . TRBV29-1 CSGRLAGSPQFF
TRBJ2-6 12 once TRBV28 CAIMTGANVLTF
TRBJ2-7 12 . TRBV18 CASSTGTGGWYF
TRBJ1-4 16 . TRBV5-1 CASSLGLLRVDEKLFF
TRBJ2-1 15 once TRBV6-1 CASSQIGSRGYEQFF
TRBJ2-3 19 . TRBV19 CASSIGRFPPPTRGDTQYF
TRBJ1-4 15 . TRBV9 CASSDPRGNNEKLFF
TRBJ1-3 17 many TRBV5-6 CASSLVRRETAGNTIYF
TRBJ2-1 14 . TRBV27 CASSLDPTYNEQFF
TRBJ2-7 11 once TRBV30 CAWSGGGGQYF
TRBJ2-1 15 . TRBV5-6 CASSWGLASNNEQFF
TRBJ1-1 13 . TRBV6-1 CASSWGGNTEAFF
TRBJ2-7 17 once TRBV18 CASSPRGPGQGRYEQYF
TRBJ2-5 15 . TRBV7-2 CASSLVWALQETQYF
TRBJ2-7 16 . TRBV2 CASSEGLAGASYEQYF
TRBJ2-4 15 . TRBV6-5 CASSYGLGRGNIQYF
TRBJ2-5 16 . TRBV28 CASSLVSGDLKETQYF
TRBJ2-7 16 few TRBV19 CASSIVGGLGLYEQYF